This T cell receptor (beta chain) originates from a study of vaccination and CD4 T cells after COVID-19. Study overall: Controls used CEFX viral epitopes (positive), HIV-1 Nef peptides (negative), or no peptide.

The CDR3 is 16 residues long. Germline CDR1 and CDR2: MGHDK and SYGVNS. After removal of 5 bases from V and 2 bases from J, the junction contained 5 bases not matched to a gene. Treatment here: roughly 11-day PBMC culture with coronavirus spike peptide pools or control peptides (ViraFEST assay). Via ViraFEST, peptide pools expanded antigen-specific T cells before TCR sequencing. Cultures of PBMCs, more than 1.5 million per well, were set up with roughly 9.5 IU/ml IL-2 and roughly 10 ug/ml peptide pools. This clonotype was found once. Its antigen is undetermined. An Oncomine TCR Beta short-read assay was used to sequence the DNA from cultured CD4+ T cells. Genomic DNA was extracted from cultured CD4+ T cells. TCRdb called the PCR reads again in MiXCR, with one record for every CDR3 protein. The sample lists 8,500 to 14,000 distinct CDR3 sequences; roughly 37% were seen once.

The sequence derives from a human donor who had recovered from COVID-19. This chain connects TRBV25-1 to TRBJ1-4, with 10 positions matching TRBD1. The sample was CD4+ T cells from blood, cultured in vitro. CDR3 nucleotides: TGTGCCAGCAGTTCGGGACAGGGGCGGACTAATGAAAAACTGTTTTTT. Translating gives CASSSGQGRTNEKLFF.